A single T cell receptor beta chain is shown here with its context. Its antigen is unidentified. Naive CD8 cells comprised CD45RO-negative, CCR7-positively selected cells, excluding terminally differentiated effector memory CD45RA+ cells. This sample is part of a study of shared clonotypes between healthy human individuals. V was trimmed by 3 bases and J by 0 bases, leaving 18 bases between them. The CDR3 contains 17 residues. Looked up from germline, CDR1 is MGHRA and CDR2 is YSYEKL. Generated by immunoSEQ multiplex PCR, the TCRdb table keeps only in-frame clones and is missing some. The sample records millions of clones, less than 95% being singletons. Overall study results and limits: The rarefaction results pointed to incomplete sorted-subset sequencing despite large depth.

Sequenced material: naive CD8+ T cells sorted from blood. The rearrangement uses TRBV4-1 and TRBJ2-7; TRBD2 might be the D (6 bases). The receptor was derived from a man younger than 35 in good health. The CDR3 sequence is CASSHGPLALSSYEQYF. Written as DNA, the CDR3 is TGCGCCAGCAGCCACGGACCGCTAGCGCTAAGCTCCTACGAGCAGTACTTC.